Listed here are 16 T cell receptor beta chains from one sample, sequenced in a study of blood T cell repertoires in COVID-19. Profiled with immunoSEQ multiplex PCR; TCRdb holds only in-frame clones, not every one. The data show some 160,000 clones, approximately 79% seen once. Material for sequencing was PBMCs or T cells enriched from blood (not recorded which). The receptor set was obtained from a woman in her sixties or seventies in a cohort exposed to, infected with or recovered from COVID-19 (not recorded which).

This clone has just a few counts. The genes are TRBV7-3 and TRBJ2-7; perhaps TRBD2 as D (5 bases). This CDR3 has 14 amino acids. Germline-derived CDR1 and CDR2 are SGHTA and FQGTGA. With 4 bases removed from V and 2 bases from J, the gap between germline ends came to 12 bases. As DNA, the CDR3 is TGTGCCAGCAGCTCTGGACTGCCCCCCTACGAGCAGTACTTC. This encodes CASSSGLPPYEQYF.

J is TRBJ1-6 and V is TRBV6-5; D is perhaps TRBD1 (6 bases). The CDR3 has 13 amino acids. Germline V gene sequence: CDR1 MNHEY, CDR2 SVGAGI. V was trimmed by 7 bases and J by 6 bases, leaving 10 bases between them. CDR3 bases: TGTGCCAGCACAGGACAGACTAATTCACCCCTCCACTTT. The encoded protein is CASTGQTNSPLHF.

This CDR3 reads CASSSPTGEKLFF. The CDR3 coding sequence is TGTGCCAGCAGTTCTCCTACCGGGGAAAAACTGTTTTTT. V is TRBV28 and J is TRBJ1-4, with D unclear. Germline CDR1 MDHEN, CDR2 SYDVKM. Trimming removed 4 bases at V and 8 bases at J, with 11 bases between. The CDR3 is 13 residues long.

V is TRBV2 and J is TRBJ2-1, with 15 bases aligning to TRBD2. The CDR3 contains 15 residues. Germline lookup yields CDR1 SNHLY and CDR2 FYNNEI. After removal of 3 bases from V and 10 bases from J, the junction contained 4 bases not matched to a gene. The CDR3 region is CASSDLGLAGGEQFF. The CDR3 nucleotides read TGTGCCAGCAGTGACTTGGGACTAGCGGGAGGCGAGCAGTTCTTC.

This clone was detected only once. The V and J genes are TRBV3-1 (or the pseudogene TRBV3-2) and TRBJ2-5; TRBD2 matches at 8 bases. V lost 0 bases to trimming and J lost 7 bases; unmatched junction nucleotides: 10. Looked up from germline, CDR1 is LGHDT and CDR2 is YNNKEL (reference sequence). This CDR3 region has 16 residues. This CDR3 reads CASSQEGAGASGTQYF. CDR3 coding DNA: TGTGCCAGCAGCCAAGAGGGAGCGGGAGCCTCTGGGACCCAGTACTTC.

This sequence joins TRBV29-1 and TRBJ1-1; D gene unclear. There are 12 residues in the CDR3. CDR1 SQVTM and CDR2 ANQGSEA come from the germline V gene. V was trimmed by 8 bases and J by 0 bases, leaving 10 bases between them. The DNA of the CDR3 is TGCAGCTCTTCCCGGGTGAACACTGAAGCTTTCTTT. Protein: CSSSRVNTEAFF.

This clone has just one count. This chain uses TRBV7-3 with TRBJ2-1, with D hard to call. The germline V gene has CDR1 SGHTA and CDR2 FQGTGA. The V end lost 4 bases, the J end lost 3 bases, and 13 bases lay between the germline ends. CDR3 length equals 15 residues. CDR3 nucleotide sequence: TGTGCCAGCAGCTCCTCGACTTCCCGCTACAATGAGCAGTTCTTC. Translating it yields CASSSSTSRYNEQFF.

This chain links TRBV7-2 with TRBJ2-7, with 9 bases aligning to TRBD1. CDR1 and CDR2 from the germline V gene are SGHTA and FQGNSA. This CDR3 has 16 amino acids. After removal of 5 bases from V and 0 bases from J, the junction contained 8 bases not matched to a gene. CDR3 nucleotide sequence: TGTGCCAGCAGCGTGAGAGGGACAGGGACCTCCTACGAGCAGTACTTC. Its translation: CASSVRGTGTSYEQYF. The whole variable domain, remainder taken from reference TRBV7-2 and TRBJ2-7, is GAGVSQSPSNKVTEKGKDVELRCDPISGHTALYWYRQSLGQGLEFLIYFQGNSAPDKSGLPSDRFSAERTGGSVSTLTIQRTQQEDSAVYLCASSVRGTGTSYEQYFGPGTRLTVT.

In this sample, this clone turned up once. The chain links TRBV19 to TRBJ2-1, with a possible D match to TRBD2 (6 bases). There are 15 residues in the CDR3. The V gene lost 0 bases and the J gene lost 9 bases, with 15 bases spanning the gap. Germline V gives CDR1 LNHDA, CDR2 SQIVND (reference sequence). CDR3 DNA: TGTGCCAGTAGTATAGATCTAACGGGAGTCGGTGAGCAGTTCTTC. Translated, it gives CASSIDLTGVGEQFF.

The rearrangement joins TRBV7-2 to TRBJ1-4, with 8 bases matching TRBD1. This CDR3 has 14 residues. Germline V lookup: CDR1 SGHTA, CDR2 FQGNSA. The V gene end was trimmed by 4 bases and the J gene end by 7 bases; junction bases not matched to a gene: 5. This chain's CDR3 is CASSSLDRVEKLFF. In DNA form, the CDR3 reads TGTGCCAGCAGCTCCCTGGACAGGGTTGAAAAACTGTTTTTT.

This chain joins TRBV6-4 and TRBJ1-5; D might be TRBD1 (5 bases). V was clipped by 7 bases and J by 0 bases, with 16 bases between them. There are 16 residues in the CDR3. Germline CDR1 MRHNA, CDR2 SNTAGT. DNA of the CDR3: TGTGCCAGCACAGATAACAGGTTACTTAGCAATCAGCCCCAGCATTTT. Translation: CASTDNRLLSNQPQHF.

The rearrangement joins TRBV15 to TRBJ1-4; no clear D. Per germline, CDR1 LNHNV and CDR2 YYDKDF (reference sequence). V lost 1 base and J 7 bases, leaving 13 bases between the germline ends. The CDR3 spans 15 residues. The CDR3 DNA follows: TGTGCCACCAGCAGAGTTCCGGCCGGCGGTGAAAAACTGTTTTTT. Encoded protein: CATSRVPAGGEKLFF.

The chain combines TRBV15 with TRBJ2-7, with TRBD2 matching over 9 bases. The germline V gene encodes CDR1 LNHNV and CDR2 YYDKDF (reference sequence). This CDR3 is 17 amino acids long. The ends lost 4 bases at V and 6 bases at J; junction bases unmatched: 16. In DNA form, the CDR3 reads TGTGCCACCAGCACGGTGGTAGCGGGAGTCGGACTTTCCGAGCAGTACTTC. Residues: CATSTVVAGVGLSEQYF.

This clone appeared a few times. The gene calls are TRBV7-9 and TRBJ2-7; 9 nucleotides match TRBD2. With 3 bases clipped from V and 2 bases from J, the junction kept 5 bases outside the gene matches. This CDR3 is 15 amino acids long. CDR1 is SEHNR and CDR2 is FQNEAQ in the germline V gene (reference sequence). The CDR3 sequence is CASSFWREGTYEQYF. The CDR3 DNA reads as TGTGCCAGCAGCTTCTGGCGGGAGGGAACCTACGAGCAGTACTTC.

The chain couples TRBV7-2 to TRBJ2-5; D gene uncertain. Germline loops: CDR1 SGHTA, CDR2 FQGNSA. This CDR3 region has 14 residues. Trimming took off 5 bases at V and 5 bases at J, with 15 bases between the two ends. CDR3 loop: CASSPAAARETQYF. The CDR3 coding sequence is TGTGCCAGCAGCCCCGCCGCGGCGCGGGAGACCCAGTACTTC. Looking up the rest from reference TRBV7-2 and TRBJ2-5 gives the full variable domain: GAGVSQSPSNKVTEKGKDVELRCDPISGHTALYWYRQSLGQGLEFLIYFQGNSAPDKSGLPSDRFSAERTGGSVSTLTIQRTQQEDSAVYLCASSPAAARETQYFGPGTRLLVL.

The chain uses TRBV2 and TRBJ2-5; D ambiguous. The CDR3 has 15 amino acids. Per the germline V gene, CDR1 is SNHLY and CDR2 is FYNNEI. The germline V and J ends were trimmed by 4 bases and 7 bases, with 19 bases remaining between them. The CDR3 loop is CASSVRQATSGTQYF. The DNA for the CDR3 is TGTGCCAGCAGTGTCCGGCAGGCCACCTCTGGGACCCAGTACTTC. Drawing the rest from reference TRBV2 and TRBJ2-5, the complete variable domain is EPEVTQTPSHQVTQMGQEVILRCVPISNHLYFYWYRQILGQKVEFLVSFYNNEISEKSEIFDDQFSVERPDGSNFTLKIRSTKLEDSAMYFCASSVRQATSGTQYFGPGTRLLVL.